The rows below give T cell receptor beta chains drawn from one sample of a study of T cell responses to AZD1222 COVID-19 vaccine. The table came from immunoSEQ multiplex PCR; TCRdb's copy has only in-frame clones and leaves some out. The repertoire has 150,000 or so clones, roughly 80% of them found once; the top ten carry about 3.8%. The input for sequencing was peripheral blood, taken on day 0 of MenACWY control vaccination. These receptors originate from an adult in good health. CDR3s include the opening cysteine and the closing phenylalanine or tryptophan. D genes are given only for firm matches. Only some rows state a clone size, as once, few, many or a class for expanded clones.

clone_size | d_call | j_call | v_call | cdr3_length | cdr3_aa | cdr3_nt
once | NA | TRBJ2-1 | TRBV6-1 | 16 | CASSEARLLNYNEQFF | TGTGCCAGCAGTGAAGCTCGACTACTAAACTACAATGAGCAGTTCTTC
NA | NA | TRBJ2-1 | TRBV29-1 | 13 | CSVEGGQYNEQFF | TGCAGCGTTGAAGGGGGGCAGTACAATGAGCAGTTCTTC
NA | NA | TRBJ1-6 | TRBV7-3 | 14 | CASSLGQLNSPLHF | TGTGCCAGCAGCTTAGGGCAGCTCAATTCACCCCTCCACTTT
NA | TRBD1 | TRBJ1-2 | TRBV19 | 15 | CASSIGRTGGYGYTF | TGTGCCAGTAGTATAGGCCGGACAGGGGGATATGGCTACACCTTC
NA | NA | TRBJ2-3 | TRBV11-3 | 14 | CASSLKGSTDTQYF | TGTGCCAGCAGCTTAAAGGGGTCCACAGATACGCAGTATTTT
NA | TRBD1 | TRBJ1-3 | TRBV9 | 15 | CASSEAGQTHNTIYF | TGTGCCAGCAGCGAGGCGGGACAGACGCATAACACCATATATTTT
NA | NA | TRBJ2-5 | TRBV11-2 | 14 | CASSPRTFQETQYF | TGTGCCAGCAGCCCCCGGACTTTTCAAGAGACCCAGTACTTC
once | TRBD1 | TRBJ1-5 | TRBV15 | 16 | CATSRQGANGNQPQHF | TGTGCCACCAGCAGACAGGGGGCGAATGGCAATCAGCCCCAGCATTTT
NA | TRBD1 | TRBJ1-1 | TRBV9 | 16 | CASSPGQGASFTEAFF | TGTGCCAGCAGCCCCGGACAGGGGGCAAGTTTTACTGAAGCTTTCTTT
NA | NA | TRBJ1-4 | TRBV7-6 | 15 | CASSPPRGGNEKLFF | TGTGCCAGCAGCCCACCACGGGGGGGTAATGAAAAACTGTTTTTT
NA | NA | TRBJ1-4 | TRBV27 | 13 | CASSLQQGGKLFF | TGTGCCAGCAGTTTGCAACAGGGAGGAAAACTGTTTTTT
NA | NA | TRBJ1-5 | TRBV18 | 14 | CASSPGGGNQPQHF | TGTGCCAGCTCACCAGGAGGAGGGAATCAGCCCCAGCATTTT
NA | NA | TRBJ1-4 | TRBV9 | 16 | CASSPSGGGAREKLFF | TGTGCCAGCAGCCCATCAGGTGGGGGGGCGAGAGAAAAACTGTTTTTT
NA | TRBD2 | TRBJ2-2 | TRBV5-1 | 16 | CASSFGAGGPPGELFF | TGCGCCAGCAGCTTTGGGGCGGGGGGGCCCCCCGGGGAGCTGTTTTTT
NA | NA | TRBJ1-1 | TRBV5-1 | 16 | CASSLGVGGDGTEAFF | TGCGCCAGCAGCTTGGGAGTAGGAGGGGATGGCACTGAAGCTTTCTTT
NA | NA | TRBJ2-2 | TRBV12-3/TRBV12-4 | 13 | CASSQDRIGELFF | TGTGCCAGCAGTCAAGATAGGATAGGGGAGCTGTTTTTT
NA | NA | TRBJ1-4 | TRBV10-3 | 15 | CAISESLGTNEKLFF | TGTGCCATCAGTGAGTCGCTTGGAACTAATGAAAAACTGTTTTTT
NA | NA | TRBJ1-2 | TRBV18 | 13 | CASSPLEWDGYTF | TGTGCCAGCTCACCACTGGAGTGGGATGGCTACACCTTC